This TCR beta chain derives from a study of beta chain features in type 1 diabetes. The overall study: Examined across all samples were just under 110,000,000 sorted cells.

CDR1 and CDR2 (germline): SGHTA, FQGTGA. V gave up 3 bases and J gave up 9 bases, with 12 bases separating them. The CDR3 totals 12 residues. Sequencing targeted expressed TCRB transcripts, as all isolated RNA had been reverse transcribed. Produced via immunoSEQ multiplex PCR; TCRdb's table is partial and in-frame only. The sample has around 290,000 clones, approximately 8.1% seen once; the top ten hold 1%. Study results and limitations: Across all four CD4+ subsets, people with type 1 diabetes showed modestly shorter TCRB CDR3s. There was no resolution here of whether HLA type influences TCRB rearrangement.

This clone was counted only a few times. Its antigen remains unidentified. The origin of this receptor is a woman aged 18-29 years in good health. Material: central memory CD4+ T cells from blood. The chain has TRBV7-3 and TRBJ2-7, with no clear D. The CDR3 reads CASSFPGMVQYF. CDR3 in DNA: TGTGCCAGCAGCTTTCCAGGCATGGTGCAGTACTTC.